This T cell receptor beta chain was sequenced during a study of cytomegalovirus exposure and HLA in healthy donors. Trimming shortened V by 1 base and J by 3 bases, and 13 bases separated the two germline ends. CDR3 size: 15 residues. Looked up from germline, CDR1 is SGHRS and CDR2 is YFSETQ. The PCR contained 60 Vbeta and 13 Jbeta primers. The assay was immunoSEQ multiplex PCR, and TCRdb's table has in-frame clones only and misses some. The sample's table shows tens of thousands of clones. This TCR came from a young woman in good health and CMV-seronegative. Sequencing was done on a sample of PBMCs. This chain joins TRBV5-1 and TRBJ1-2; possible D gene TRBD1, 6 bases. CDR3 loop: CASSLSGALDYGYTF. The DNA for the CDR3 is TGCGCCAGCAGCTTGTCAGGGGCTTTAGACTATGGCTACACCTTC.